The 5 T cell receptor beta chains below come from one sample, sequenced in a study of blood T cell repertoires in COVID-19. Some clones are missing from TCRdb's copy, which holds only in-frame ones; the method was immunoSEQ multiplex PCR. The sample lists approximately 170,000 clones, roughly 90% seen once, with roughly 5.3% in the top ten. The sequenced sample consisted of peripheral blood. Source of these receptors: a man aged 18 to 30 with COVID-19, enrolled during active disease.

This chain uses TRBV7-2 with TRBJ2-7; 7 nucleotides line up with TRBD2. The CDR3 is made up of 17 amino acids. The trim removed 4 bases at V and 5 bases at J, leaving 17 bases unmatched. Germline CDR1 reads SGHTA; CDR2 reads FQGNSA. CDR3 loop: CASSSGWAAGGGNEQYF. CDR3 bases: TGTGCCAGCAGCTCTGGTTGGGCTGCTGGGGGAGGGAACGAGCAGTACTTC.

The chain carries TRBV19 and TRBJ1-1; a possible D gene is TRBD1 (6 bases). Germline CDR1 is LNHDA and CDR2 is SQIVND (reference sequence). This CDR3 is built from 15 residues. With 3 bases removed from V and 1 base from J, the gap between germline ends came to 12 bases. This CDR3 is CASSMLGGENTEAFF. Here the CDR3 DNA reads TGTGCCAGTAGTATGTTAGGGGGGGAGAACACTGAAGCTTTCTTT.

CDR3: CASSQDRLGDRVNYGYTF. CDR3 nucleotides: TGCGCCAGCAGCCAAGATCGACTAGGAGACAGAGTTAACTATGGCTACACCTTC. The V call is TRBV4-1, the J call TRBJ1-2, with D possibly matching TRBD1 (5 bases). The CDR3 has 18 amino acids. The V gene's germline CDR1 is MGHRA and CDR2 YSYEKL. Trimming pared 0 bases from V and 1 base from J, leaving 18 bases between.

The CDR3, as DNA: TGTGCCAGCAGCTTAGATCCGGGGATGAACACTGAAGCTTTCTTT. Protein product: CASSLDPGMNTEAFF. This sequence joins TRBV7-6 and TRBJ1-1, with D hard to call. The CDR3 spans 15 residues. Per germline, CDR1 SGHVS and CDR2 FNYEAQ. The V end lost 1 base, the J end lost 0 bases, and 9 bases lay between the germline ends. The full variable domain, its missing parts supplied by reference TRBV7-6 and TRBJ1-1, is GAGVSQSPRYKVTKRGQDVALRCDPISGHVSLYWYRQALGQGPEFLTYFNYEAQQDKSGLPNDRFSAERPEGSISTLTIQRTEQRDSAMYRCASSLDPGMNTEAFFGQGTRLTVV.

In regard to this clone: One end of the junction does not line up with germline, which may come from a read error. The V gene is TRBV3-1 (or the pseudogene TRBV3-2), the J gene TRBJ1-4; D is unclear. Germline CDR1 and CDR2: LGHDT and YNNKEL (reference sequence). The CDR3 extends over 16 amino acids. CDR3 sequence (DNA): TGTGCCAGCAGCCTCACAGATGACGGCCGAGATGAAAAACTGCTTTTT. Its protein product is CASSLTDDGRDEKLLF.